Listed below are T cell receptor beta chains from one sample, sequenced in a study of identical twins. TCRdb processed the 5' RACE reads anew with MiXCR; each CDR3 protein has one entry. The sample carries around 960,000 distinct CDR3 sequences, about 12% recorded once. Another study also made use of these data, one on yellow fever vaccine responses in identical twins.

The sequenced sample was PBMCs. The receptors were gathered from a young woman in good health. The CDR3 runs from the conserved cysteine through the conserved F or W. A D gene is named only where the DNA matches it firmly. Clone size appears in some rows only: once, few, many, or a class for an expanded clone.

cdr3_aa cdr3_nt d_call j_call clone_size v_call
CASNLQGTGSGANVLTF TGTGCCAGCAACTTACAGGGGACGGGCTCTGGGGCCAACGTCCTGACTTTC TRBD1 TRBJ2-6 few TRBV2
CASIWAGNTEAFF TGTGCCAGCATCTGGGCTGGGAACACTGAAGCTTTCTTT NA TRBJ1-1 few TRBV7-8
CASSRLEGGTDTQYF TGCGCCAGCAGCCGCCTCGAGGGGGGCACAGATACGCAGTATTTT NA TRBJ2-3 NA TRBV4-1
CSARGGPNTEAFF TGCAGTGCTAGAGGGGGACCGAACACTGAAGCTTTCTTT NA TRBJ1-1 NA TRBV20-1
CASSSTPRSFNEQFF TGTGCCAGCAGTTCGACTCCAAGGTCTTTCAATGAGCAGTTCTTT NA TRBJ2-1 NA TRBV12-3/TRBV12-4
CASSQEAGVRSPLHF TGCGCCAGCAGCCAAGAGGCAGGGGTTAGGTCACCCCTCCACTTT NA TRBJ1-6 many TRBV4-1
CASSESRERAFF TGTGCCAGCAGTGAGTCGAGGGAAAGGGCTTTCTTT NA TRBJ1-1 few TRBV2
CASSVATGGVASPLHF TGTGCCAGCAGCGTAGCTACGGGGGGCGTCGCTTCACCCCTCCACTTT NA TRBJ1-6 NA TRBV9
CASKERENTGELFF TGTGCCAGCAAGGAGCGGGAGAACACCGGGGAGCTGTTTTTT TRBD2 TRBJ2-2 NA TRBV12-3/TRBV12-4
CASSASGPQHF TGTGCCAGCAGCGCGTCTGGGCCCCAGCATTTT NA TRBJ1-5 many TRBV12-3/TRBV12-4
CASSLESTAGRAFF TGCGCCAGCAGCTTGGAATCCACGGCGGGGCGGGCTTTCTTT NA TRBJ1-1 NA TRBV5-1
CATSWVSHQETQYF TGTGCCACCAGTTGGGTTTCCCACCAAGAGACCCAGTACTTC NA TRBJ2-5 NA TRBV15
CASRRTTNYGYTF TGTGCCAGCAGGCGGACTACTAACTATGGCTACACCTTC NA TRBJ1-2 few TRBV6-6
CASRPYPGGGETQYF TGTGCCAGCAGACCCTACCCAGGGGGCGGTGAGACCCAGTACTTC TRBD1 TRBJ2-5 NA TRBV11-2
CASSLAGSVTGELFF TGTGCCAGCAGCTTAGCGGGGTCGGTCACCGGGGAGCTGTTTTTT NA TRBJ2-2 few TRBV7-9
CASRSREKLFF TGTGCCAGCAGATCAAGGGAAAAACTGTTTTTT NA TRBJ1-4 few TRBV27
CASSQVSATAYEQYF TGCGCCAGCAGCCAAGTTTCCGCGACCGCCTACGAGCAGTACTTC NA TRBJ2-7 NA TRBV4-1
CASSGARGAHEQYF TGTGCCAGCAGTGGCGCTAGGGGTGCCCACGAGCAGTACTTC NA TRBJ2-7 few TRBV12-3/TRBV12-4
CASSVGHAGELFF TGTGCCAGCAGCGTAGGGCATGCCGGGGAGCTGTTTTTT NA TRBJ2-2 NA TRBV9
CATSRELQGAVEQYF TGTGCCACCAGCAGAGAATTACAGGGGGCGGTCGAGCAGTACTTC TRBD1 TRBJ2-7 NA TRBV15
CAISERASSGNTIYF TGTGCCATCAGTGAAAGGGCTTCCTCTGGAAACACCATATATTTT NA TRBJ1-3 few TRBV10-3
CASSRQAGQRQETQYF TGTGCCAGCAGCCGCCAGGCGGGACAGAGACAAGAGACCCAGTACTTC NA TRBJ2-5 NA TRBV7-9
CASSFGSGITYEQYF TGTGCCAGCTCTTTTGGGAGCGGGATCACCTACGAGCAGTACTTC TRBD2 TRBJ2-7 NA TRBV18
CASSPTPTYEQYF TGTGCCAGCTCACCAACCCCAACCTACGAGCAGTACTTC NA TRBJ2-7 few TRBV18
CSVERGWGEQYF TGCAGCGTTGAGAGGGGGTGGGGGGAGCAGTACTTC NA TRBJ2-7 many TRBV29-1
CASSQDLGAEQPQHF TGCGCCAGCAGCCAAGATTTGGGGGCTGAACAGCCCCAGCATTTT NA TRBJ1-5 few TRBV4-1
CSVEQQGVEQFF TGCAGCGTCGAACAACAGGGGGTCGAGCAGTTCTTC TRBD1 TRBJ2-1 few TRBV29-1
CASSPGTGGGTEAFF TGTGCCAGCAGCCCCGGGACAGGGGGAGGCACTGAAGCTTTCTTT TRBD1 TRBJ1-1 many TRBV6-4
CSARTILNTEAFF TGCAGTGCTAGGACTATATTGAACACTGAAGCTTTCTTT NA TRBJ1-1 few TRBV20-1
CASSLSGWQFF TGTGCCAGCAGCCTTTCAGGGTGGCAGTTCTTC NA TRBJ2-1 NA TRBV7-8
CASSLTGTGNQPQHF TGTGCCAGCAGTCTAACCGGGACAGGGAATCAGCCCCAGCATTTT TRBD1 TRBJ1-5 many TRBV27
CASSQPQDGYEQFF TGTGCCAGCAGCCAGCCCCAGGACGGGTATGAGCAGTTCTTC NA TRBJ2-1 NA TRBV4-2
CASSQERANTGELFF TGCGCCAGCAGCCAGGAGCGGGCGAACACCGGGGAGCTGTTTTTT NA TRBJ2-2 few TRBV4-1